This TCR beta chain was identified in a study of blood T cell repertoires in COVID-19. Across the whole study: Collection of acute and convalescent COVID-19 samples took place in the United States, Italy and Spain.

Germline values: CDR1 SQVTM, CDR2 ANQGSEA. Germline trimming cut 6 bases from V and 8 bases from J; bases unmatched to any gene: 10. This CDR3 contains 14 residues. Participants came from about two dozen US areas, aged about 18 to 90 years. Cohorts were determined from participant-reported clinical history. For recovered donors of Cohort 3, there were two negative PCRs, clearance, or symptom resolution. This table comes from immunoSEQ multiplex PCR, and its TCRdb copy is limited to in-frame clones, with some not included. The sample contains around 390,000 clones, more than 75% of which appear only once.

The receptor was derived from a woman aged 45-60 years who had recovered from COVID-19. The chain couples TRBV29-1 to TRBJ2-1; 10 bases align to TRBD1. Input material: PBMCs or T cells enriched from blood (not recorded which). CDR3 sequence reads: CSVLRDRGIDEQFF. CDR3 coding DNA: TGCAGCGTGCTCCGGGACAGGGGTATCGATGAGCAGTTCTTC.